This passage covers 15 T cell receptor beta chains from one sample sequenced in a study of read filtering for tumor transcriptome and immune sequencing. From about 400 ng of RNA, a library with molecular barcoded alpha/delta and beta/gamma adaptors was made. TCRdb analysed the reads with MiXCR anew, one entry per CDR3 protein. The sample includes around 30,000 distinct CDR3 sequences, approximately 18% seen only once; the top ten take around 16%. The specimen was a population of CD138-negative cells sorted from bone marrow. These receptors all stem from a donor aged 40 or over with multiple myeloma.

Many counts were recorded for this clonotype. This chain joins TRBV6-1 and TRBJ1-2, with 8 bases fitting TRBD1. The CDR3 is 17 residues long. With 6 bases clipped from V and 3 bases from J, the junction kept 15 bases outside the gene matches. The germline CDR1 and CDR2 sequences are MNHNS and SASEGT. The CDR3 coding sequence is TGTGCCAGCAGCCCCGGGACAGGCCGCTCCCTAGACTATGGCTACACCTTC. This encodes CASSPGTGRSLDYGYTF.

Judged by abundance, this clonotype is medium-sized (0.01 to 0.1%). The chain combines TRBV6-1 with TRBJ2-7, with TRBD1 matching 7 bases. Germline-derived CDR1 and CDR2 are MNHNS and SASEGT. CDR3 size: 15 residues. After removal of 6 bases from V and 2 bases from J, the junction contained 10 bases not matched to a gene. CDR3 sequence: CASSHGWGQTYEQYF. DNA of the CDR3: TGTGCCAGCAGCCACGGCTGGGGACAGACCTACGAGCAGTACTTC.

This clonotype showed up many times. V usage is TRBV6-6 and J usage is TRBJ2-1; D is tentatively TRBD1 or TRBD2 (6 bases each). The CDR3 runs 15 residues. CDR1 MNHNY and CDR2 SVGAGI come from the germline V gene (reference sequence). Deletions cut 4 bases from V and 7 bases from J, with 17 bases between. The DNA for the CDR3 is TGTGCCAGCAGTTCTTACAGGGATCGGGAGAATGAGCAGTTCTTC. This encodes CASSSYRDRENEQFF.

This clonotype has only a few counts. The V gene is TRBV7-2, the J gene TRBJ2-3, with a possible D match to TRBD2 (6 bases). Germline V gene lookup returns CDR1 SGHTA and CDR2 FQGNSA. This CDR3 has 12 residues. The V and J ends lost 5 bases and 11 bases respectively, with 14 bases between them. CDR3 in amino acids: CASSQGWREQYF. Written as DNA, the CDR3 is TGTGCCAGCAGCCAAGGGTGGCGGGAGCAGTATTTT.

This clonotype was picked up many times. The gene calls are TRBV28 and TRBJ2-5; TRBD1 is a possible D gene (5 bases). Trimming pared 2 bases from V and 3 bases from J, leaving 10 bases between. Germline V CDR1 and CDR2: MDHEN, SYDVKM. CDR3 length: 14 amino acids. The CDR3 loop is CASSLGAPKETQYF. As DNA, the CDR3 is TGTGCCAGCAGTTTAGGGGCCCCTAAAGAGACCCAGTACTTC.

This clonotype was seen repeatedly, ten times or more. The chain uses TRBV28 and TRBJ2-5, with D hard to call. Germline values: CDR1 MDHEN, CDR2 SYDVKM. V was cut by 7 bases and J by 0 bases, with 9 bases left in between. This CDR3 region has 13 residues. CDR3 sequence: CASNPSYQETQYF. For the CDR3, the DNA is TGTGCCAGCAATCCCAGTTACCAAGAGACCCAGTACTTC.

This clonotype came up many times. The V and J genes are TRBV20-1 and TRBJ2-5, with TRBD2 identical over 11 bases. CDR3 length equals 16 residues. Trimming cost V 2 bases and J 1 base; bases outside gene matches: 6. CDR1 DFQATT and CDR2 SNEGSKA come from the germline V gene (reference sequence). The CDR3 region has the DNA TGCAGTGCTAGAAATGGCCTAGCGGGAGGCCAAGAGACCCAGTACTTC. As protein: CSARNGLAGGQETQYF.

In this sample, this clonotype turned up many times. The J gene is TRBJ1-3, the V gene TRBV6-1; D is possibly TRBD1 (5 bases). V was trimmed by 2 bases and J by 2 bases, leaving 13 bases between them. This CDR3 has 16 amino acids. The germline CDR1 and CDR2 sequences are MNHNS and SASEGT. The CDR3 loop is CASSEYRGAAGNTIYF. For the CDR3, the DNA is TGTGCCAGCAGTGAATATCGAGGGGCAGCTGGAAACACCATATATTTT.

This clonotype was observed a handful of times. This may arise from a read error, as a much more abundant clone is one base away. This chain uses TRBV6-5 with TRBJ2-1; weak D call: TRBD2 (6 bases). Germline CDR1 is MNHEY and CDR2 is SVGAGI. The CDR3 covers 13 residues. V was cut by 2 bases and J by 9 bases, with 11 bases left in between. This CDR3 reads CASSYEDGGEQFF. CDR3 DNA: TGTGCCAGCAGTTACGAGGACGGGGGTGAGCAGTTCTTC.

This clonotype appeared many times. The rearrangement uses TRBV2 and TRBJ2-7; a weak D match, TRBD1 (6 bases). Trimming pared 8 bases from V and 6 bases from J, leaving 17 bases between. The CDR3 is made up of 13 amino acids. Germline V CDR1 and CDR2: SNHLY, FYNNEI. Here the CDR3 reads CASLGTGPAEQYF. In DNA form, the CDR3 reads TGTGCCAGCCTGGGAACAGGGCCCGCCGAGCAGTACTTC.

This clonotype was observed at least ten times. The J gene is TRBJ2-1, the V gene TRBV11-2, with D perhaps TRBD1 or TRBD2 (6 bases each). CDR1 is SGHAT, CDR2 FQNNGV, per germline. The CDR3 consists of 16 residues. Between the trimmed V and J ends, which lost 4 bases and 7 bases, there was a span of 20 bases. The CDR3 reads CASSWPRGQSENEQFF. The CDR3, as DNA: TGTGCCAGCAGCTGGCCCCGGGGGCAGAGTGAGAATGAGCAGTTCTTC.

The CDR3 region has the DNA TGCGCCAGCATAGGACAGCGCTACGAGCAGTACTTC. As protein: CASIGQRYEQYF. The chain carries TRBV10-2 and TRBJ2-7; D may be TRBD1 (6 bases). Germline V lookup: CDR1 WSHSY, CDR2 SAAADI. V was clipped by 7 bases and J by 3 bases, with 10 bases between them. This CDR3 is built from 12 residues.

This clonotype has ten or more counts. The rearrangement joins TRBV20-1 to TRBJ2-1; D uncertain. Germline V gene lookup returns CDR1 DFQATT and CDR2 SNEGSKA (reference sequence). This CDR3 spans 17 amino acids. The V end lost 0 bases, the J end lost 0 bases, and 15 bases lay between the germline ends. The CDR3 region has the DNA TGCAGTGCTAGAGATGTGGTGCGGAAAAGCTCCTACAATGAGCAGTTCTTC. It is translated as CSARDVVRKSSYNEQFF.

This clonotype was counted many times. The chain joins TRBV7-9 to TRBJ2-1; D unresolved. CDR1 is SEHNR and CDR2 is FQNEAQ in the germline V gene (reference sequence). V was cut by 1 base and J by 5 bases, with 9 bases left in between. The CDR3 sequence is 14 residues long. CDR3 bases: TGTGCCAGCAGCTTAGAGGTCAGAAACAATGAGCAGTTCTTC. This codes for CASSLEVRNNEQFF.

This clonotype was recorded many times. The chain combines TRBV10-3 with TRBJ2-1; D is tentatively TRBD1 or TRBD2 (5 bases each). V was pared by 2 bases and J by 5 bases, with 7 bases between. This CDR3 is built from 13 residues. Germline values: CDR1 ENHRY, CDR2 SYGVKD. The CDR3 DNA reads as TGTGCCATCAGTGAGGGGACCCACAATGAGCAGTTCTTC. It specifies CAISEGTHNEQFF.